The rows below give T cell receptor beta chains drawn from one sample of a study of cytomegalovirus exposure and HLA in healthy donors. Assay: immunoSEQ multiplex PCR; the TCRdb copy retains only in-frame clones and omits some. The sample consists of over 150,000 clones, around 79% of them appearing once. The source material was PBMCs. These TCRs come from a woman aged 18-29 years in good health and CMV-seronegative. Both conserved end residues are part of each CDR3.

j_gene: TRBJ2-7
v_gene: TRBV5-1
CDR3aa: CASSLLAGASYEQYF

j_gene: TRBJ1-6
v_gene: TRBV6-5
CDR3aa: CASSSGNPIGDSPLHF

j_gene: TRBJ1-4
v_gene: TRBV6-6
CDR3aa: CASRKTMATNEKLFF

j_gene: TRBJ2-7
v_gene: TRBV19
CDR3aa: CASSIASGTYEQYF

j_gene: TRBJ1-5
v_gene: TRBV30
CDR3aa: CAWSRGSGNQPQHF

j_gene: TRBJ2-1
v_gene: TRBV9
CDR3aa: CASSLDYFSGNEQFF

j_gene: TRBJ2-7
v_gene: TRBV27
CDR3aa: CASSPATGAVNEQYF

j_gene: TRBJ1-5
v_gene: TRBV19
CDR3aa: CASRGEGLGQPQHF

j_gene: TRBJ1-1
v_gene: TRBV9
CDR3aa: CASSQRQDRVVTEAFF

j_gene: TRBJ2-7
v_gene: TRBV7-3
CDR3aa: CASSWAPGSYEQYF

j_gene: TRBJ1-5
v_gene: TRBV7-6
CDR3aa: CASSSTGAPQPQHF

j_gene: TRBJ1-1
v_gene: TRBV7-8
CDR3aa: CASSPYTLTGGRNTEAFF

j_gene: TRBJ1-3
v_gene: TRBV6-1
CDR3aa: CATGDSGNTIYF

j_gene: TRBJ2-1
v_gene: TRBV5-4
CDR3aa: CASSLGRTSGGPHEQFF

j_gene: TRBJ2-1
v_gene: TRBV19
CDR3aa: CASKSAGEVNEQFF

j_gene: TRBJ2-3
v_gene: TRBV2
CDR3aa: CASKSGGADTQYF

j_gene: TRBJ2-7
v_gene: TRBV9
CDR3aa: CASSASGVGEQYF

j_gene: TRBJ2-5
v_gene: TRBV2
CDR3aa: CATSGRGLQETQYF

j_gene: TRBJ1-6
v_gene: TRBV11-2
CDR3aa: CASSLTGNSPLHF

j_gene: TRBJ1-1
v_gene: TRBV19
CDR3aa: CASSIVVGRPQNTEAFF

j_gene: TRBJ1-1
v_gene: TRBV18
CDR3aa: CASSPGAQNTEAFF

j_gene: TRBJ2-6
v_gene: TRBV5-1
CDR3aa: CASTGQGTGGSGANVLTF

j_gene: TRBJ2-3
v_gene: TRBV27
CDR3aa: CASSLSGLAGVADTQYF

j_gene: TRBJ2-3
v_gene: TRBV4-1
CDR3aa: CASSQDEGDTQYF

j_gene: TRBJ1-3
v_gene: TRBV28
CDR3aa: CASSESSGNTIYF

j_gene: TRBJ2-3
v_gene: TRBV2
CDR3aa: CASGTSGLGDTQYF

j_gene: TRBJ1-2
v_gene: TRBV6-6
CDR3aa: CASSPGLIYGYTF

j_gene: TRBJ1-4
v_gene: TRBV5-4
CDR3aa: CASSPGQGATNEKLFF

j_gene: TRBJ1-5
v_gene: TRBV6-1
CDR3aa: CASNHRGQPQHF

j_gene: TRBJ1-5
v_gene: TRBV15
CDR3aa: CATSRDRGSNQPQHF

j_gene: TRBJ2-3
v_gene: TRBV2
CDR3aa: CAYVGETDTQYF

j_gene: TRBJ2-3
v_gene: TRBV7-6
CDR3aa: CASSLTGTDTQYF

j_gene: TRBJ2-1
v_gene: TRBV28
CDR3aa: CASRYQGVSSYNEQFF

j_gene: TRBJ1-5
v_gene: TRBV11-2
CDR3aa: CASSFSLQGSNQPQHF

j_gene: TRBJ2-4
v_gene: TRBV2
CDR3aa: CASGGDGVVAKNIQYF

j_gene: TRBJ2-7
v_gene: TRBV6-1
CDR3aa: CASSLTSGSYEQYF

j_gene: .
v_gene: TRBV11-1
CDR3aa: CASSPDSRSYYEQYF

j_gene: TRBJ2-3
v_gene: TRBV20-1
CDR3aa: CSGYTDTQYF

j_gene: TRBJ1-5
v_gene: TRBV6-5
CDR3aa: CASSYGTGSNQPQHF

j_gene: TRBJ1-1
v_gene: TRBV18
CDR3aa: CASSPTQGLNTEAFF

j_gene: TRBJ2-2
v_gene: TRBV11-3
CDR3aa: CASSLSRRANTGELFF

j_gene: TRBJ2-1
v_gene: TRBV6-6
CDR3aa: CASRPGQAHNEQFF

j_gene: TRBJ1-2
v_gene: TRBV19
CDR3aa: CASSTALGGPDTF